This passage covers 29 T cell receptor beta chains from one sample sequenced in a study of T cells in Graves' hyperthyroidism and ophthalmopathy. The investigators amplified TCR beta CDR3 regions from RNA transcripts. The HTBI set primed first-round TCR CDR3 RT-PCR. One entry per CDR3 protein results from TCRdb running MiXCR on the multiplex PCR reads. This sample has over 450,000 distinct CDR3 sequences, with 15% to 20% found just once. Specimen: blood. These receptors originate from a woman aged 18 to 35 with Graves' ophthalmopathy.

This clonotype was seen a few times. This may be a read error, as it is one base from a much larger clone. J is TRBJ2-7 and V is TRBV6-2 or TRBV6-3, with D tentatively TRBD1 (6 bases). The germline gives CDR1 MNHEY, CDR2 SVGEGT. The V end was cut by 11 bases, the J end by 2 bases, with 28 bases between. The CDR3 totals 17 residues. The CDR3 DNA reads as TGTGCCGGCACCCAGACGGGGACAAGACCAATCGCCTACGAGCAGTACTTC. Its translation: CAGTQTGTRPIAYEQYF.

This chain joins TRBV4-1 and TRBJ2-1; D is possibly TRBD1 (5 bases). CDR1 and CDR2 from the germline V gene are MGHRA and YSYEKL. The CDR3 has 14 amino acids. Deletions cut 0 bases from V and 5 bases from J, with 8 bases between. CDR3: CASSQDEGDNEQFF. In DNA form, the CDR3 reads TGCGCCAGCAGCCAAGATGAAGGGGACAATGAGCAGTTCTTC.

This sequence joins TRBV28 and TRBJ2-5; possibly TRBD2 for D (5 bases). Germline V CDR1 and CDR2: MDHEN, SYDVKM. V lost 5 bases and J lost 7, with 14 bases in between. CDR3 length equals 13 residues. Here the CDR3 DNA reads TGTGCCAGCAGTGAAGGCGCAGAGGGGACCCAGTACTTC. It codes for CASSEGAEGTQYF.

This chain connects TRBV10-3 to TRBJ2-7; 9 bases are a match to TRBD1. The CDR3 is 14 residues long. Germline CDR1 reads ENHRY; CDR2 reads SYGVKD. V shed 10 bases, J shed 5 bases, and the junction held 12 bases outside the gene matches. Written as DNA, the CDR3 is TGTGCCACCGAAGAGACAGGGGGGAGAAACGAGCAGTACTTC. This encodes CATEETGGRNEQYF.

This CDR3 is CASSYFGTRGLNEKLFF. Here the CDR3 DNA reads TGTGCCAGCAGTTACTTCGGGACAAGGGGACTCAATGAAAAACTGTTTTTT. The rearrangement uses TRBV6-5 and TRBJ1-4; a weak D match, TRBD1 (6 bases). The CDR3 length is 17 residues. CDR1 and CDR2 (germline): MNHEY, SVGAGI. Between the trimmed V and J ends, which lost 1 base and 5 bases, there was a span of 17 bases.

To note about this clonotype: Germline and junction disagree at one end, which may indicate a read error. The chain uses TRBV18 and TRBJ1-1; D is uncertain. The length of the CDR3 is 13 residues. The V gene's germline CDR1 is KGHSH and CDR2 LQKENI. The CDR3 is CTSSDRLLSEAFF. In DNA, the CDR3 is TGTACCAGCTCAGACCGATTATTAAGTGAAGCTTTCTTT.

This clonotype was seen many times. This chain connects TRBV9 to TRBJ2-7, with D possibly being TRBD2 (5 bases). Trimming cost V 1 base and J 0 bases, with 5 bases left between them. This CDR3 spans 13 amino acids. CDR1 SGDLS and CDR2 YYNGEE come from the germline V gene. The CDR3 bases are TGTGCCAGCAGCGTACGGGGCTCCTACGAGCAGTACTTC. It translates to CASSVRGSYEQYF.

DNA for the CDR3: TGTGCCTGGAGGGGGGCTAACACCGGGGAGCTGTTTTTT. Its translation is CAWRGANTGELFF. This chain joins TRBV30 and TRBJ2-2; D possibly corresponds to TRBD1 (6 bases). Trimming took 3 bases from V and 2 from J, leaving 7 bases between them. This CDR3 comprises 13 residues. Germline V CDR1 and CDR2: GTSNPN, SVGIG (reference sequence). Based on the CDR3 plus reference TRBV30 and TRBJ2-2, the full variable domain is SQTIHQWPATLVQPVGSPLSLECTVEGTSNPNLYWYRQAAGRGLQLLFYSVGIGQISSEVPQNLSASRPQDRQFILSSKKLLLSDSGFYLCAWRGANTGELFFGEGSRLTVL.

This clonotype was counted many times. The gene calls are TRBV27 and TRBJ1-1; no reliable D call. Germline V gives CDR1 MNHEY, CDR2 SMNVEV (reference sequence). Trimming left V 6 bases short and J 3 bases short, with 11 bases between. This CDR3 is 13 amino acids long. The DNA for the CDR3 is TGTGCCAGCAGGGATCAGGACCACACTGAAGCTTTCTTT. Translation gives CASRDQDHTEAFF.

As for this clonotype: This sequence may be a read error, since a much larger clone differs from it by one base. CDR3 nucleotide sequence: TGTGCCTGCAGTCGGACTGGCTACGAGCAGTACTTC. This sequence encodes CACSRTGYEQYF. The gene calls are TRBV12-3 or TRBV12-4 and TRBJ2-7; D perhaps matches TRBD2 (5 bases). The CDR3 has 12 amino acids.

The rearrangement uses TRBV6-1 and TRBJ2-3; 8 bases align to TRBD2. The J segment lost 6 bases and the V segment lost 9 bases, leaving 2 bases of the junction unmatched. CDR3 length: 11 residues. Looked up from germline, CDR1 is MNHNS and CDR2 is SASEGT. CDR3 in amino acids: CASLAGDTQYF. In DNA form, the CDR3 reads TGTGCCAGTCTAGCGGGCGATACGCAGTATTTT.

This clonotype appeared many times. The chain links TRBV20-1 to TRBJ2-7, with D possibly matching TRBD2 (5 bases). The CDR3 runs to 15 residues. Trimming removed 6 bases from V and 7 bases from J, with 25 bases in between. Germline CDR1 and CDR2: DFQATT and SNEGSKA (reference sequence). DNA of the CDR3: TGCAGTGCCAGCAGTCCCTGGGGAGTCAGAGGGGAGCAGTACTTC. Translated: CSASSPWGVRGEQYF.

This clonotype was seen many times. The V call is TRBV20-1, the J call TRBJ2-5; D remains ambiguous. The length of the CDR3 is 14 residues. V lost 3 bases and J 5 bases, leaving 16 bases between the germline ends. Germline CDR1 DFQATT, CDR2 SNEGSKA (reference sequence). The CDR3 spells CSARRSVLGETQYF. For the CDR3, the DNA is TGCAGTGCTAGGCGGTCTGTTCTCGGGGAGACCCAGTACTTC.

This clonotype showed up many times. The V call is TRBV28, the J call TRBJ2-7; TRBD2 agrees at 13 bases. The junction had 2 bases not matched to a gene; V was cut back by 5 bases and J by 1 base. CDR1 is MDHEN, CDR2 SYDVKM, per germline. The CDR3 covers 15 residues. The CDR3 nucleotides are TGTGCCAGCAGTGGGGGACTAGCGGGATCCTACGAGCAGTACTTC. Its protein is CASSGGLAGSYEQYF.

The genes are TRBV24-1 and TRBJ2-3; no clear D gene. The CDR3 has 15 amino acids. Germline V lookup: CDR1 KGHDR, CDR2 SFDVKD. V was pared by 4 bases and J by 0 bases, with 10 bases between. The CDR3 nucleotides read TGTGCCACCAGTGAGCCCCGGATCAGCACAGATACGCAGTATTTT. Translation: CATSEPRISTDTQYF.

This clonotype was counted at least ten times. The V and J genes are TRBV7-3 and TRBJ2-5, with 7 bases lining up with TRBD1. The trim removed 3 bases at V and 0 bases at J, leaving 1 base unmatched. This CDR3 has 14 residues. CDR1 and CDR2 from the germline V gene are SGHTA and FQGTGA. CDR3 residues: CASSLGQHQETQYF. In DNA, the CDR3 is TGTGCCAGCAGCTTGGGACAGCACCAAGAGACCCAGTACTTC.

This clonotype was recorded many times. The chain recombines TRBV27 with TRBJ2-7; 11 bases are a match to TRBD2. The CDR3 is 16 residues long. After removal of 2 bases from V and 3 bases from J, the junction contained 6 bases not matched to a gene. Germline CDR1 is MNHEY and CDR2 is SMNVEV (reference sequence). This chain's CDR3 is CASSLGTSGSFYEQYF. CDR3 in DNA: TGTGCCAGCAGTTTAGGAACTAGCGGGAGTTTCTACGAGCAGTACTTC.

The chain links TRBV5-1 to TRBJ2-1, with 8 bases that match TRBD2. The junction had 4 bases not matched to a gene; V was cut back by 6 bases and J by 2 bases. The germline V gene has CDR1 SGHRS and CDR2 YFSETQ. The CDR3 is made up of 14 amino acids. Here the CDR3 reads CASMAGGAYNEQFF. CDR3 coding DNA: TGCGCCAGCATGGCGGGGGGCGCCTACAATGAGCAGTTCTTC. Supplemented by reference TRBV5-1 and TRBJ2-1, the full variable domain reads KAGVTQTPRYLIKTRGQQVTLSCSPISGHRSVSWYQQTPGQGLQFLFEYFSETQRNKGNFPGRFSGRQFSNSRSEMNVSTLELGDSALYLCASMAGGAYNEQFFGPGTRLTVL.

The table lists this clonotype with many counts. The chain employs TRBV12-3 or TRBV12-4 and TRBJ1-5; no clear D. CDR3 length: 13 amino acids. Trimming removed 3 bases at V and 6 bases at J, with 9 bases between. The CDR3, as DNA: TGTGCCAGCAGTTTTGACGTGGGTCAGCCCCAGCATTTT. Translated: CASSFDVGQPQHF.

At least ten counts were recorded for this clonotype. This chain links TRBV3-1 with TRBJ1-2; no reliable D call. V lost 0 bases to trimming and J lost 8 bases, with 13 bases between them. Germline assignment: CDR1 LGHDT and CDR2 YNNKEL (reference sequence). The CDR3 is 14 residues long. The CDR3 sequence: CASSQEIRVSGYTF. The CDR3 bases are TGTGCCAGCAGCCAAGAGATCCGGGTGAGCGGCTACACCTTC.

This clonotype showed up many times. The chain links TRBV28 to TRBJ1-6; a possible D gene is TRBD1 (6 bases). Germline V CDR1 and CDR2: MDHEN, SYDVKM. The CDR3 spans 12 residues. V lost 6 bases and J lost 12, with 12 bases in between. The CDR3 spells CASRIGGGPLHF. CDR3 nucleotides: TGTGCCAGCAGGATAGGAGGGGGACCCCTCCACTTT.

This clonotype was seen ten or more times. The chain uses TRBV30 and TRBJ2-5; D ambiguous. Germline CDR1 is GTSNPN and CDR2 is SVGIG (reference sequence). The V gene lost 5 bases and the J gene lost 5 bases, with 12 bases spanning the gap. This CDR3 comprises 12 residues. The CDR3 bases are TGTGCCTGGGGTGGGATTGGGGAGACCCAGTACTTC. It is translated as CAWGGIGETQYF.

The V gene is TRBV6-5, the J gene TRBJ2-7; D is undetermined. The V and J ends lost 0 bases and 0 bases respectively, with 12 bases between them. This CDR3 has 16 residues. Germline V lookup: CDR1 MNHEY, CDR2 SVGAGI. For the CDR3, the DNA is TGTGCCAGCAGTTACTCACCGTACAGAGGCTCCTACGAGCAGTACTTC. This translates into CASSYSPYRGSYEQYF.

The chain uses TRBV4-1 and TRBJ1-1; D ambiguous. CDR3 size: 15 residues. The V and J ends lost 1 base and 1 base respectively, with 10 bases between them. CDR1 MGHRA and CDR2 YSYEKL come from the germline V gene. CDR3: CASSQATVENTEAFF. In nucleotides, the CDR3 is TGCGCCAGCAGCCAAGCGACTGTGGAGAACACTGAAGCTTTCTTT.

This clonotype came up many times. V gene TRBV7-3 combines with J gene TRBJ2-3; 7 nucleotides match TRBD2. There are 14 residues in the CDR3. Germline V gives CDR1 SGHTA, CDR2 FQGTGA. Unmatched junction bases numbered 6, after V lost 5 bases and J lost 4 bases. CDR3 in DNA: TGTGCCAGCAGCCTCGAAGCGGGGCCAGATACGCAGTATTTT. As protein: CASSLEAGPDTQYF.

This clonotype occurred a few times. This sequence joins TRBV20-1 and TRBJ2-3; D gene ambiguous. Germline CDR1 and CDR2: DFQATT and SNEGSKA (reference sequence). The CDR3 length is 14 residues. With 3 bases removed from V and 2 bases from J, the gap between germline ends came to 12 bases. The CDR3 DNA follows: TGCAGTGCTAGTCCAGGAGATCACACAGATACGCAGTATTTT. It specifies CSASPGDHTDTQYF.

This clonotype has a handful of counts. The CDR3 DNA reads TGTGCCAGCAGCCATCAGGGAAACAATTCACCCCTCCACTTT. The encoded protein is CASSHQGNNSPLHF. The V call is TRBV3-1, the J call TRBJ1-6, with D tentatively TRBD1 (5 bases). The CDR3 is made up of 14 amino acids. V was cut by 3 bases and J by 7 bases, with 10 bases left in between. Germline values: CDR1 LGHDT, CDR2 YNNKEL (reference sequence). The full variable domain, in which reference TRBV3-1 and TRBJ1-6 provide the parts outside the CDR3, is DTAVSQTPKYLVTQMGNDKSIKCEQNLGHDTMYWYKQDSKKFLKIMFSYNNKELIINETVPNRFSPKSPDKAHLNLHINSLELGDSAVYFCASSHQGNNSPLHFGNGTRLTVT.

This clonotype has ten or more counts. The chain employs TRBV7-2 and TRBJ2-5; the match to TRBD1 covers 9 bases. This CDR3 comprises 14 residues. Germline CDR1 SGHTA, CDR2 FQGNSA. J gave up 5 bases and V 5 bases, and 6 bases lay outside the gene matches. This CDR3 reads CASSTTGGGETQYF. The CDR3 nucleotides read TGTGCCAGCAGCACGACAGGGGGTGGCGAGACCCAGTACTTC.

This clonotype was seen a handful of times. The chain joins TRBV3-1 to TRBJ2-6; either TRBD1 or TRBD2 may fit D (6 bases each). CDR1 and CDR2 from the germline V gene are LGHDT and YNNKEL (reference sequence). Trimming stripped 0 bases from V and 2 bases from J, with 8 bases between. The CDR3 has 16 amino acids. CDR3 nucleotides: TGTGCCAGCAGCCAAGAGAGGGGGGCTGGGGCCAACGTCCTGACTTTC. Amino acids: CASSQERGAGANVLTF.